This T cell receptor beta chain emerged from a study of cytomegalovirus exposure and HLA in healthy donors. This clone has just a few counts. Its target is not known. V was cut by 8 bases and J by 6 bases, with 8 bases left in between. There are 11 residues in the CDR3. Germline CDR1 reads MNHEY; CDR2 reads SVGAGI. The PCR contained 60 Vbeta and 13 Jbeta primers. Method: immunoSEQ multiplex PCR; TCRdb's copy keeps in-frame clones and lacks some. The sample lists tens of thousands of clones, 10% occurring once. General observations from the study: An analysis that was carried out later associated approximately 15,000 TCR beta sequences with HLA alleles at 0.05 false discovery rate.

The TCR sequence derives from a man aged 55 to 70 in good health and CMV-seropositive. The sequenced sample was PBMCs. The chain carries TRBV6-5 and TRBJ1-5; D gene unclear. CDR3 coding DNA: TGTGCCAGCGGTAGGAGTCAGCCCCAGCATTTT. This encodes CASGRSQPQHF.